This paragraph reports one TCR beta chain. Deep sequencing aimed at 1 in 200,000 to 1 in 1 million T cells' resolution. Repertoires were generated with immunoSEQ multiplex PCR, while TCRdb's copy carries only in-frame clones and drops some. The sample consists of around 140,000 clones, roughly 85% of them appearing once. With 2 bases removed from V and 1 base from J, the gap between germline ends came to 9 bases. CDR3 length: 14 amino acids. Germline CDR1 SGDLS, CDR2 YYNGEE. The source of the sample is a study of cytotoxic CD8 clonotypes in ibrutinib-treated CLL. The chain couples TRBV9 to TRBJ1-2; D not certain. The sample was PBMCs, taken after 24 months of ibrutinib treatment. The receptor comes from a human donor with chronic lymphocytic leukemia. The CDR3 protein is CASSVAGVNYGYTF. CDR3 bases: TGTGCCAGCAGCGTCGCAGGTGTTAACTATGGCTACACCTTC. Drawing the rest from reference TRBV9 and TRBJ1-2, the complete variable domain is DSGVTQTPKHLITATGQRVTLRCSPRSGDLSVYWYQQSLDQGLQFLIQYYNGEERAKGNILERFSAQQFPDLHSELNLSSLELGDSALYFCASSVAGVNYGYTFGSGTRLTVV.